The TCR beta chain under discussion was sequenced for a study of early T cells in non-severe SARS-CoV-2 infection. Study context: The sequenced material was bulk RNA from unsorted whole blood, and its chains were unpaired.

This clonotype was seen a handful of times. The CDR3 sequence is 17 residues long. Germline CDR1 reads SGHAT; CDR2 reads FQNNGV. Deletions cut 4 bases from V and 0 bases from J, with 18 bases between. As part of library construction, unique molecular identifiers were attached to individual cDNA molecules. TCRdb processed the 5' RACE reads anew with MiXCR; each CDR3 protein has one entry. The sample lists 70,000 or so distinct CDR3 sequences; around 13% were seen once. This sequence originates from an adult who was a healthcare worker with PCR-confirmed SARS-CoV-2 infection or an uninfected control (not recorded which). The sample was whole blood. The chain employs TRBV11-2 and TRBJ1-1; the D gene is possibly TRBD1 (6 bases). The CDR3 is CASSSLLGGALNTEAFF. The CDR3 DNA reads as TGTGCCAGCAGCTCCCTTCTGGGGGGCGCCTTGAACACTGAAGCTTTCTTT.